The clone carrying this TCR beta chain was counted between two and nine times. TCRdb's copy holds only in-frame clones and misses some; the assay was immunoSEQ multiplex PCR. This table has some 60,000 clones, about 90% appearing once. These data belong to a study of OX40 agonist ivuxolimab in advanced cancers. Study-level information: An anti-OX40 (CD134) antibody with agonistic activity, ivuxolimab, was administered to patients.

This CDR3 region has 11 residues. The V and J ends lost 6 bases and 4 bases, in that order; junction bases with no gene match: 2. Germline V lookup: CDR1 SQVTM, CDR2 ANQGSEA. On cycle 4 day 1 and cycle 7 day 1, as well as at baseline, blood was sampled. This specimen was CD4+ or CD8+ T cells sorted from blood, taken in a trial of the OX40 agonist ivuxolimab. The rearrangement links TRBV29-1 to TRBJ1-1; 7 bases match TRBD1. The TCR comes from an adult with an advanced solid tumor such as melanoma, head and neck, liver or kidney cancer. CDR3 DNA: TGCAGCGTCCGACAGGGCACTGAAGCTTTCTTT. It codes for CSVRQGTEAFF.